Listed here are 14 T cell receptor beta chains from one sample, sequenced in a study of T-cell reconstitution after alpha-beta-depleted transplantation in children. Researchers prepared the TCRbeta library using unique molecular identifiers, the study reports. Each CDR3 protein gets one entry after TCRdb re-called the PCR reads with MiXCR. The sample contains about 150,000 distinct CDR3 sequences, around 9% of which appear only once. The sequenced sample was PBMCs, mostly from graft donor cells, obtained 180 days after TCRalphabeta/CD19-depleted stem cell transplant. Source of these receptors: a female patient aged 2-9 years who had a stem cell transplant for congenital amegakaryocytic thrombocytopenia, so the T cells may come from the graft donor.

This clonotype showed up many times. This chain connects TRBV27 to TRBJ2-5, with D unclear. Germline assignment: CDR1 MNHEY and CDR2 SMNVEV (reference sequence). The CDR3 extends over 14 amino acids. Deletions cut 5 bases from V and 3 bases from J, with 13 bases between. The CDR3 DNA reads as TGTGCCAGCAGTCCCTCACGACGGAAAGAGACCCAGTACTTC. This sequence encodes CASSPSRRKETQYF.

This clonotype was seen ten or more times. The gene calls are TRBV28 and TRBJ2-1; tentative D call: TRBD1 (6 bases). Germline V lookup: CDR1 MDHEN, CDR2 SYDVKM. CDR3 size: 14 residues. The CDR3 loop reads CASLGATGYNEQFF. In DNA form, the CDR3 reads TGTGCTTCTTTAGGAGCGACAGGTTACAATGAGCAGTTCTTC.

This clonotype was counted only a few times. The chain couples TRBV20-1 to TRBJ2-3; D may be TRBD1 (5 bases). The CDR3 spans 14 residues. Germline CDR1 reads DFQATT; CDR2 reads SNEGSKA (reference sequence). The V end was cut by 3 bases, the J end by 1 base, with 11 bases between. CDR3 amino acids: CSASRVIGTDTQYF. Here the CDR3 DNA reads TGCAGTGCTAGCAGGGTAATAGGCACAGATACGCAGTATTTT.

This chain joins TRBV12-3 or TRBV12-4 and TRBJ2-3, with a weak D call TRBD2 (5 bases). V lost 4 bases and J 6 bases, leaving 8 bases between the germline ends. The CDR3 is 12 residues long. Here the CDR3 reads CASSSADDTQYF. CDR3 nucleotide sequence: TGTGCCAGCAGTTCAGCGGATGATACGCAGTATTTT.

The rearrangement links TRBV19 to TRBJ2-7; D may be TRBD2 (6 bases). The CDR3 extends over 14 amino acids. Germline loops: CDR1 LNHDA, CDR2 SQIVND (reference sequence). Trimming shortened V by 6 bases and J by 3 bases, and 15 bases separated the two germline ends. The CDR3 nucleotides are TGTGCCAGTAGCAATTCGTGGACTAACTACGAGCAGTACTTC. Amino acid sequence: CASSNSWTNYEQYF.

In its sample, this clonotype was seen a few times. CDR3 coding DNA: TGCAGTGCTAAAGGGAATAGGAATGAAAAACTGTTTTTT. This translates into CSAKGNRNEKLFF. The chain couples TRBV20-1 to TRBJ1-4; D not certain. Germline CDR1 and CDR2: DFQATT and SNEGSKA (reference sequence). The V end was cut by 4 bases, the J end by 5 bases, with 11 bases between. CDR3 length equals 13 residues.

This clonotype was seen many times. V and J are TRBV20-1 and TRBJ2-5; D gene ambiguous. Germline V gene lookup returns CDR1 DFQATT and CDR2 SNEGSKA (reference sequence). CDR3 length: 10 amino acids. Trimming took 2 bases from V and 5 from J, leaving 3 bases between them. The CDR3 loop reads CSARWETQYF. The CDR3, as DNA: TGCAGTGCTAGATGGGAGACCCAGTACTTC.

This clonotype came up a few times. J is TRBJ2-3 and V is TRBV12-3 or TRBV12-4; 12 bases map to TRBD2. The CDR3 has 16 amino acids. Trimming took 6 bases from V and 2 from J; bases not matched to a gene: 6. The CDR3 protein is CASSRGTSGPTDTQYF. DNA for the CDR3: TGTGCCAGCAGCCGCGGGACTAGCGGGCCCACAGATACGCAGTATTTT.

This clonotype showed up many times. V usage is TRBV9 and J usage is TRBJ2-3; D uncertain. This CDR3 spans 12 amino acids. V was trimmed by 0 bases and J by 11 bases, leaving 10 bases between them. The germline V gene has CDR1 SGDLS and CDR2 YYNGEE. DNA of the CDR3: TGTGCCAGCAGCGTAGCTATGACGGAGCAGTATTTT. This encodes CASSVAMTEQYF.

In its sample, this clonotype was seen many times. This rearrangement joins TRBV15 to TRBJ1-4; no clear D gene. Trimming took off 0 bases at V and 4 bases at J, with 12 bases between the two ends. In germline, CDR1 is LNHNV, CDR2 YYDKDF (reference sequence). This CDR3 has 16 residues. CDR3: CATSRDEVRVNEKLFF. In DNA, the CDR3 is TGTGCCACCAGCAGAGATGAAGTCCGCGTTAATGAAAAACTGTTTTTT.

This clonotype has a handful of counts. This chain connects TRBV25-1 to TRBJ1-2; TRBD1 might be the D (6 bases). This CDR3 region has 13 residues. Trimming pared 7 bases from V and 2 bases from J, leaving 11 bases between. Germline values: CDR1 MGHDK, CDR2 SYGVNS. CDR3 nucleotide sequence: TGTGCCAGCAAGGGGGGCCCGAACTATGGCTACACCTTC. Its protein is CASKGGPNYGYTF.

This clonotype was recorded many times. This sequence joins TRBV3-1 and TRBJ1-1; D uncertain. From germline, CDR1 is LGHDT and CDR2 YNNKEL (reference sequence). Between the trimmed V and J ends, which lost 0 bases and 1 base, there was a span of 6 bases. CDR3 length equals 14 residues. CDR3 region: CASSQETWNTEAFF. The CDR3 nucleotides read TGTGCCAGCAGCCAAGAGACCTGGAACACTGAAGCTTTCTTT.

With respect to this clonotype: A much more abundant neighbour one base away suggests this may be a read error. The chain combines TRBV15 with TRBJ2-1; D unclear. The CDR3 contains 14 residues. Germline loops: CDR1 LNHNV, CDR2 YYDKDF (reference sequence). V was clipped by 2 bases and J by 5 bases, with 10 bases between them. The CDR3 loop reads CATSRPAQHNEQFF. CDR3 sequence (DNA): TGTGCCACCAGCAGACCCGCCCAACACAATGAGCAGTTCTTC.

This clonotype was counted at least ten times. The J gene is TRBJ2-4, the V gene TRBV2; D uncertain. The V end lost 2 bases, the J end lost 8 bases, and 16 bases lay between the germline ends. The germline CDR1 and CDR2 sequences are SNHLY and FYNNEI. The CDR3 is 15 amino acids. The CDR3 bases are TGTGCCAGCAGTGAATTGGGATACCTCTGGGACATTCAGTACTTC. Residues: CASSELGYLWDIQYF. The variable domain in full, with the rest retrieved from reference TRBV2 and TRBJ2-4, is EPEVTQTPSHQVTQMGQEVILRCVPISNHLYFYWYRQILGQKVEFLVSFYNNEISEKSEIFDDQFSVERPDGSNFTLKIRSTKLEDSAMYFCASSELGYLWDIQYFGAGTRLSVL.